Below are 5 T cell receptor beta chains sequenced from a single sample in a study of multiple sclerosis patients with progressive multifocal leukoencephalopathy. TCRdb's copy holds only in-frame clones and misses some; the assay was immunoSEQ multiplex PCR. The repertoire holds more than 30,000 clones, around 90% seen once, with about 6% in the top ten. Indicated time point: time of PML onset. The sequencing used PBMCs, collected from a patient treated with natalizumab. These receptors all stem from a woman aged 40 to 50 with progressive multifocal leukoencephalopathy.

The rearrangement uses TRBV4-1 and TRBJ1-1, with D possibly being TRBD1 (5 bases). The ends were cut back, 0 bases at V and 5 bases at J, with 13 bases in the middle. Germline V lookup: CDR1 MGHRA, CDR2 YSYEKL. CDR3 size: 15 residues. This CDR3 is CASSQEAGRSTEAFF. For the CDR3, the DNA is TGCGCCAGCAGCCAAGAGGCGGGGCGCTCTACTGAAGCTTTCTTT.

In the case of this clone: The same CDR3 also results from other DNA sequences found in this sample. The V gene is TRBV29-1, the J gene TRBJ2-1; TRBD1 or TRBD2 may be the D gene (5 bases each). The CDR3 is 11 amino acids. Between the trimmed V and J ends, which lost 6 bases and 6 bases, there was a span of 9 bases. Germline CDR1 and CDR2: SQVTM and ANQGSEA. The CDR3 sequence is CSVGTVNEQFF. Written as DNA, the CDR3 is TGCAGCGTAGGGACGGTCAATGAGCAGTTCTTC.

The gene calls are TRBV10-3 and TRBJ2-2; TRBD1 agrees at 8 bases. Trimming cost V 7 bases and J 4 bases; bases outside gene matches: 8. CDR3 length equals 15 residues. Germline V lookup: CDR1 ENHRY, CDR2 SYGVKD. CDR3 sequence: CAITFGQGGTGELFF. The CDR3 DNA follows: TGTGCCATCACCTTCGGACAGGGCGGCACCGGGGAGCTGTTTTTT.

This rearrangement joins TRBV30 to TRBJ1-2; 7 bases agree with TRBD1. V lost 0 bases, J lost 2 bases, and 6 bases stayed unmatched. This CDR3 is built from 15 residues. The V gene's germline CDR1 is GTSNPN and CDR2 SVGIG (reference sequence). CDR3 sequence reads: CAWSVWGTENYGYTF. Written as DNA, the CDR3 is TGTGCCTGGAGTGTTTGGGGGACAGAGAACTATGGCTACACCTTC.

The chain couples TRBV9 to TRBJ2-7, with 7 nucleotides matching TRBD2. Germline V gene data show CDR1 as SGDLS and CDR2 as YYNGEE. V gave up 0 bases and J gave up 2 bases; unmatched junction bases: 5. This CDR3 spans 15 amino acids. This CDR3 reads CASSVGASGTYEQYF. CDR3 sequence (DNA): TGTGCCAGCAGCGTAGGGGCTAGCGGAACCTACGAGCAGTACTTC.